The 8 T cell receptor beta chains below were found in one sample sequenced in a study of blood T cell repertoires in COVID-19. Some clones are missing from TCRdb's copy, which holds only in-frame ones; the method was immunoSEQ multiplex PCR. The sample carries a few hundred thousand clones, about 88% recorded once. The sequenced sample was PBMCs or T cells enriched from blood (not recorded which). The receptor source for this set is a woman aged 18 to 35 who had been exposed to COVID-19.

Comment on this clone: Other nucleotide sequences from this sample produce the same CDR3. The CDR3 sequence: CASSPGQTYEQYF. CDR3 nucleotides: TGTGCCAGCAGCCCGGGACAGACCTACGAGCAGTACTTC. This rearrangement joins TRBV27 to TRBJ2-7; 7 nucleotides align to TRBD1. V gave up 6 bases and J gave up 2 bases; unmatched junction bases: 4. Germline loops: CDR1 MNHEY, CDR2 SMNVEV (reference sequence). The CDR3 covers 13 residues.

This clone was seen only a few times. CDR3 DNA: TGTGCCACCAGCAGAATACCTCAGGCTAATCAGCCCCAGCATTTT. Its translation is CATSRIPQANQPQHF. The V call is TRBV15, the J call TRBJ1-5; D not certain. CDR1 and CDR2 from the germline V gene are LNHNV and YYDKDF (reference sequence). V gave up 2 bases and J gave up 4 bases, with 12 bases separating them. The CDR3 consists of 15 residues. Based on the CDR3 plus reference TRBV15 and TRBJ1-5, the full variable domain is DAMVIQNPRYQVTQFGKPVTLSCSQTLNHNVMYWYQQKSSQAPKLLFHYYDKDFNNEADTPDNFQSRRPNTSFCFLDIRSPGLGDTAMYLCATSRIPQANQPQHFGDGTRLSIL.

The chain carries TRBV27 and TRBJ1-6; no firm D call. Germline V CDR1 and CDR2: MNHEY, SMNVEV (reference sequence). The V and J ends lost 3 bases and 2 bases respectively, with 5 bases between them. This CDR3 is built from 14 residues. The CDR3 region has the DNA TGTGCCAGCAGTTTGAGTCCCTATAATTCACCCCTCCACTTT. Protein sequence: CASSLSPYNSPLHF.

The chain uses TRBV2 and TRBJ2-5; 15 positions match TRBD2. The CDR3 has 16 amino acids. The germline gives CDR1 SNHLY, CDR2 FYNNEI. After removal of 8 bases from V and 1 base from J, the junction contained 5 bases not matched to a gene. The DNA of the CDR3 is TGTGCCAGCGGTGGGGGACTAGCGGGGGGCCAAGAGACCCAGTACTTC. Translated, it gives CASGGGLAGGQETQYF.

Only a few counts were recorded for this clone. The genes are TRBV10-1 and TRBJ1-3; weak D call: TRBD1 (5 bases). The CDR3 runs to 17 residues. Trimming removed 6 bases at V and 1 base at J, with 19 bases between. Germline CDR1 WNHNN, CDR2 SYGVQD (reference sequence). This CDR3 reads CASSPSQGRGSGNTIYF. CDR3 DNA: TGCGCCAGCAGCCCCTCGCAGGGAAGAGGTTCTGGAAACACCATATATTTT.

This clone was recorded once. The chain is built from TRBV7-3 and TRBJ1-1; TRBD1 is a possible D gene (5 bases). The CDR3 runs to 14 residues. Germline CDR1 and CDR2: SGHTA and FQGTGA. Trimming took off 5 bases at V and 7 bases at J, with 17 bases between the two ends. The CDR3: CASSLGHTQREAFF. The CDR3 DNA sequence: TGTGCCAGCAGCCTAGGACATACACAACGTGAAGCTTTCTTT.

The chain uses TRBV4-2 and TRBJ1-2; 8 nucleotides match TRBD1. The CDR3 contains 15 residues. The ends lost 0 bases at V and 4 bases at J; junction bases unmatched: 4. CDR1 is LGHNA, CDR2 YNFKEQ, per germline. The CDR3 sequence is CASSQDTGGFYGYTF. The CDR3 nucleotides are TGTGCCAGCAGCCAAGATACAGGGGGTTTCTATGGCTACACCTTC.

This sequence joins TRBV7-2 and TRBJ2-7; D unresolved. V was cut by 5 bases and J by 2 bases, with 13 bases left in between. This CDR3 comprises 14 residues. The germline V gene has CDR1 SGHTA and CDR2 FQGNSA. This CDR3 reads CASSRTTPPYEQYF. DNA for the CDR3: TGTGCCAGCAGCAGAACTACCCCACCCTACGAGCAGTACTTC.